Detailed here is one T cell receptor beta chain. The sample is drawn from a study of blood T cell repertoires in COVID-19. Method: immunoSEQ multiplex PCR; TCRdb's copy keeps in-frame clones and lacks some. This sample has approximately 150,000 clones, with roughly 84% found just once. There are 14 residues in the CDR3. The J segment lost 3 bases and the V segment lost 3 bases, leaving 1 base of the junction unmatched. CDR1 is LGHDT and CDR2 is YNNKEL in the germline V gene (reference sequence). This TCR was recovered from a human donor with acute COVID-19. The donor label of this sample is uncertain. Specimen: PBMCs or T cells enriched from blood (not recorded which). The chain is built from TRBV3-1 (or the pseudogene TRBV3-2) and TRBJ1-1; the match to TRBD1 covers 10 bases. The CDR3 region has the DNA TGTGCCAGCAGCCACGGGACAGGGGACACTGAAGCTTTCTTT. It yields the protein CASSHGTGDTEAFF.